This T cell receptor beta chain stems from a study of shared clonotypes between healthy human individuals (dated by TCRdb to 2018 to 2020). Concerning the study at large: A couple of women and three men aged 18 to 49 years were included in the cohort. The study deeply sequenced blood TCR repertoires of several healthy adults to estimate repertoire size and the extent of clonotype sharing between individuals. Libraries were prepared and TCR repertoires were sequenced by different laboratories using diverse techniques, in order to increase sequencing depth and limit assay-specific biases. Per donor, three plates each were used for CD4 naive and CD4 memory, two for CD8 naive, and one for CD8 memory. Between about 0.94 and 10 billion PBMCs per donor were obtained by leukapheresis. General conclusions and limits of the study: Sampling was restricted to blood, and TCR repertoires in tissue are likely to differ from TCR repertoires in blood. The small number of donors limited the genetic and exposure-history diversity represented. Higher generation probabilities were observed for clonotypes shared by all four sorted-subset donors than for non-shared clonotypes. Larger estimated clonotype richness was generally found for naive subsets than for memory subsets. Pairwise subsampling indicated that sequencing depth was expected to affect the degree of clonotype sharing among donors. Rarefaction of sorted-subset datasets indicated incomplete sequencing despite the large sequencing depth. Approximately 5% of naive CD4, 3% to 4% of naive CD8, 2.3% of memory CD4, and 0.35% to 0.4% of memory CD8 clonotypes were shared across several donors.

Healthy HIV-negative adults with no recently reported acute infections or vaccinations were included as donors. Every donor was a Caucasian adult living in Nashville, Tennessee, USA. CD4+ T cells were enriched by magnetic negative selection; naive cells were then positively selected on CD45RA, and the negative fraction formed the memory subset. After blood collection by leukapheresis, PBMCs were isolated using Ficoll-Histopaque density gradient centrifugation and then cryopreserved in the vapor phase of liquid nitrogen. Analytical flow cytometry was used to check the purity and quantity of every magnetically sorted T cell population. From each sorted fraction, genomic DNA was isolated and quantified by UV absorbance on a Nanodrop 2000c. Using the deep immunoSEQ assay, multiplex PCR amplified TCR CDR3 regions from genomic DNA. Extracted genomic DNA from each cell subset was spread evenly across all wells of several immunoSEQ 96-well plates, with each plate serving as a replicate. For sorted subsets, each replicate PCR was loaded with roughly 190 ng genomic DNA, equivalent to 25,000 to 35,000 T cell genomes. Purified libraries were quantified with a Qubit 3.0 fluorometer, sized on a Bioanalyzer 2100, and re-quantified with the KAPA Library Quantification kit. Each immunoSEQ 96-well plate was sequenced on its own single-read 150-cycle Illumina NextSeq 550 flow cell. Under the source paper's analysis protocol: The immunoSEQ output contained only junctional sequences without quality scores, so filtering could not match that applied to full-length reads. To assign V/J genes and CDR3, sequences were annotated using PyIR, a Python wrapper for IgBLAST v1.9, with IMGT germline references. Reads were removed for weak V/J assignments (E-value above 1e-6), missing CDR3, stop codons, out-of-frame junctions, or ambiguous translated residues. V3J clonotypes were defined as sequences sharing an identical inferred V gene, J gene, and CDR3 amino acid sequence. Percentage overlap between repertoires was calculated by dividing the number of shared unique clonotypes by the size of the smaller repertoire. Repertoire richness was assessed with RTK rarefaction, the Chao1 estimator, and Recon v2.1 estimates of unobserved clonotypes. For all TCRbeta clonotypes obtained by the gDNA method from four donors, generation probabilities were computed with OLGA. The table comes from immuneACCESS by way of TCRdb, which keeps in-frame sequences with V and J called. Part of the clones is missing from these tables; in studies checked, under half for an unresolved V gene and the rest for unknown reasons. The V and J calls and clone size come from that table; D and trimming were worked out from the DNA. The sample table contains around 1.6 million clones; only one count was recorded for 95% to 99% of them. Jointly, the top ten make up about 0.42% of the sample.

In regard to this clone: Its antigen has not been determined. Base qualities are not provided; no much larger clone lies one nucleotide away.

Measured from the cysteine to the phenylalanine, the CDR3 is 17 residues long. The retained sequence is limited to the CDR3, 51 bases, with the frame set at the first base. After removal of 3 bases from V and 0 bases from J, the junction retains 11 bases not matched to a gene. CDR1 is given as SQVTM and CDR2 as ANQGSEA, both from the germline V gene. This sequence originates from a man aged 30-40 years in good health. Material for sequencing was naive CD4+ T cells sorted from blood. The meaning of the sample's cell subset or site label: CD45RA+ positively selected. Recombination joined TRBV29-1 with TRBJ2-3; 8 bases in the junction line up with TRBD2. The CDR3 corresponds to CSVDDWASGSSTDTQYF. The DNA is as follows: TGCAGCGTTGATGATTGGGCTAGCGGGTCTAGCACAGATACGCAGTATTTT.